The entry below describes one T cell receptor beta chain. This entry is derived from a study of blood T cell repertoires in COVID-19. At the level of the study: Specimens from acute and convalescent COVID-19 originated in the United States, Italy and Spain. The cDNA or gDNA used as material had been derived from T cells, B-cell-depleted T cells, or PBMCs.

Using immunoSEQ multiplex PCR, the repertoire was profiled, and TCRdb retains in-frame clones only, with some absent. The sample contains under 200,000 clones, roughly 89% of which appear only once. CDR3 length: 15 amino acids. Germline loops: CDR1 SGDLS, CDR2 YYNGEE. With 4 bases removed from V and 10 bases from J, the gap between germline ends came to 18 bases. Sequenced input: peripheral blood. The chain uses TRBV9 and TRBJ1-6, with D maybe TRBD1 (6 bases). The TCR comes from a woman in her 70s with COVID-19, enrolled during active disease. The CDR3 loop is CASSSVGGAGSPLHF. CDR3 nucleotides: TGTGCCAGCAGCTCAGTGGGGGGGGCAGGCTCACCCCTCCACTTT.